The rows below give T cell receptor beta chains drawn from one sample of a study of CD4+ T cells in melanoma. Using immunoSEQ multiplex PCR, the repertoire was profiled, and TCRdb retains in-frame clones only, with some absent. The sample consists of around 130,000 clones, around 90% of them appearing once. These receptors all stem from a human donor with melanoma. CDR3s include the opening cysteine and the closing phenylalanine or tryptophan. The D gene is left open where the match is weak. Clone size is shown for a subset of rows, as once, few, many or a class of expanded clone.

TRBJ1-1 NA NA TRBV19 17 CASTTGTGRLLNTEAFF TGTGCCAGTACCACAGGAACGGGCCGGTTGTTGAACACTGAAGCTTTCTTT
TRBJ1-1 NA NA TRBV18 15 CASSPLDGRNTEAFF TGTGCCAGCTCACCCCTCGACGGCCGGAACACTGAAGCTTTCTTT
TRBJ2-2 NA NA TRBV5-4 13 CASSLEEGGELFF TGTGCCAGCAGCTTGGAGGAGGGGGGGGAGCTGTTTTTT
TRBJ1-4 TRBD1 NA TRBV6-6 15 CASSYSGQGSEKLFF TGTGCCAGCAGTTACTCGGGACAGGGTTCTGAAAAACTGTTTTTT
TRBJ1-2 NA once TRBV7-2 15 CASSSQGPTNYGYTF TGTGCCAGCAGCTCACAGGGCCCTACTAACTATGGCTACACCTTC
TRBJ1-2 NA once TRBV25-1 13 CASSDSGPYGYTF TGTGCCAGCAGTGACTCCGGGCCCTATGGCTACACCTTC
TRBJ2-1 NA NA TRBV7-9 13 CASSSGVYNEQFF TGTGCCAGCAGCTCCGGCGTGTACAATGAGCAGTTCTTC
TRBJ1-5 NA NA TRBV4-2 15 CASSQEEVYGQPQHF TGTGCCAGCAGCCAAGAAGAAGTATACGGGCAGCCCCAGCATTTT
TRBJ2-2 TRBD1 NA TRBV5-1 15 CASSRQGAETGELFF TGCGCCAGCAGCCGTCAGGGGGCGGAGACCGGGGAGCTGTTTTTT
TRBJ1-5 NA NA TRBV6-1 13 CASSEGSNQPQHF TGTGCCAGCAGTGAGGGTAGCAATCAGCCCCAGCATTTT
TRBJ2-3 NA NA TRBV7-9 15 CASSIWTGRTDTQYF TGTGCCAGCAGTATTTGGACCGGTCGCACAGATACGCAGTATTTT
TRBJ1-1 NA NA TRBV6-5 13 CASSFEDFTEAFF TGTGCCAGCAGTTTTGAGGATTTCACTGAAGCTTTCTTT
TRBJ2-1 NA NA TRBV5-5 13 CASSPLSGNEQFF TGTGCCAGCAGCCCACTCTCGGGCAATGAGCAGTTCTTC
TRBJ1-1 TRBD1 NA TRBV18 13 CASRGGLNTEAFF TGTGCCAGCCGAGGGGGCTTGAACACTGAAGCTTTCTTT
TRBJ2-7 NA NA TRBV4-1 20 CASSSTPGFAGRTDSYEQYF TGCGCCAGCAGCTCAACCCCCGGCTTTGCTGGCAGGACGGACTCTTACGAGCAGTACTTC
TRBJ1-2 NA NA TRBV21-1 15 CASRRGGGALDGYTF TGTGCCAGCAGAAGGGGGGGCGGTGCGTTGGATGGCTACACCTTC
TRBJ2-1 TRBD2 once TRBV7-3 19 CASSLTGGERGRSYNEQFF TGTGCCAGCAGCTTAACCGGTGGAGAGCGGGGGCGATCCTACAATGAGCAGTTCTTC
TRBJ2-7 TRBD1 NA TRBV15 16 CATSREPGQGAGEQYF TGTGCCACCAGCAGGGAACCGGGACAGGGGGCGGGTGAGCAGTACTTC
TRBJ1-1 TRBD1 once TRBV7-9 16 CASSLVQGVRATEAFF TGTGCCAGCAGCTTAGTCCAGGGGGTCAGAGCCACTGAAGCTTTCTTT
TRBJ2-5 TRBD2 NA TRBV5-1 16 CASSLASGGAWETQYF TGCGCCAGCAGCTTAGCTAGCGGGGGGGCTTGGGAGACCCAGTACTTC
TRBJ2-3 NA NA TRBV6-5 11 CASSYGGGQYF TGTGCCAGCAGTTACGGGGGAGGGCAGTATTTT
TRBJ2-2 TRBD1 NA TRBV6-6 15 CASSYEGASTGELFF TGTGCCAGCAGTTATGAGGGGGCGAGCACCGGGGAGCTGTTTTTT
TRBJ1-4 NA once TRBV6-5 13 CASRQTVNEKLFF TGTGCCAGCAGGCAAACGGTTAATGAAAAACTGTTTTTT
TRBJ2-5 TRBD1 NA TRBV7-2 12 CASSYRQGTQYF TGTGCCAGCAGCTACCGACAGGGGACCCAGTACTTC
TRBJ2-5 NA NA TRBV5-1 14 CASSLTGLGETQYF TGCGCCAGCAGCTTGACGGGGCTGGGAGAGACCCAGTACTTC
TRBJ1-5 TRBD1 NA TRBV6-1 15 CASSAGTGLNQPQHF TGTGCCAGCAGTGCCGGGACAGGGTTAAATCAGCCCCAGCATTTT
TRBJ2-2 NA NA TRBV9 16 CASSVARGAGTGELFF TGTGCCAGCAGCGTAGCAAGGGGGGCAGGCACCGGGGAGCTGTTTTTT
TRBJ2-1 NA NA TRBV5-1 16 CASSLVGYQSYNEQFF TGCGCCAGCAGCTTGGTGGGTTATCAAAGCTACAATGAGCAGTTCTTC
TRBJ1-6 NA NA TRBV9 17 CASSVDGSGRTNSPLHF TGTGCCAGCAGCGTAGACGGGTCAGGGAGGACCAATTCACCCCTCCACTTT
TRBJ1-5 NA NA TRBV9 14 CASSVEPGSQPQHF TGTGCCAGCAGCGTAGAACCAGGGAGTCAGCCCCAGCATTTT
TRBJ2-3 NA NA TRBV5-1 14 CASSMGTSTDTQYF TGCGCCAGCAGCATGGGGACTAGCACAGATACGCAGTATTTT
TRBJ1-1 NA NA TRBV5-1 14 CASSFGGANTEAFF TGCGCCAGCAGCTTCGGTGGGGCGAACACTGAAGCTTTCTTT
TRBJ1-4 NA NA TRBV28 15 CASSRPQVGGEKLFF TGTGCCAGCAGCCGCCCGCAGGTAGGAGGTGAAAAACTGTTTTTT
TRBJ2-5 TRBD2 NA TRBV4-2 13 CASSRGGAETQYF TGTGCCAGCAGCCGCGGGGGGGCGGAGACCCAGTACTTC
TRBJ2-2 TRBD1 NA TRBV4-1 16 CASSQTTGTDTGELFF TGCGCCAGCAGCCAGACGACAGGGACCGACACCGGGGAGCTGTTTTTT
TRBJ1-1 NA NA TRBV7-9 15 CASSLIRGANTEAFF TGTGCCAGCAGCTTGATCAGGGGCGCGAACACTGAAGCTTTCTTT
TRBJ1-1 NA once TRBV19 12 CATMPGLGQAFF TGTGCCACTATGCCGGGCCTTGGCCAAGCTTTCTTT
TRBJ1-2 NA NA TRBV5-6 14 CASTIAVSNYGYTF TGTGCCAGCACCATAGCAGTTTCAAACTATGGCTACACCTTC
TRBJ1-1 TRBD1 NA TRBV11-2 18 CASSFRGQGEPMNTEAFF TGTGCCAGCAGCTTCAGGGGACAGGGGGAACCAATGAACACTGAAGCTTTCTTT
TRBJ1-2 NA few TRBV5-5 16 CASSFGPRRSNYGYTF TGTGCCAGCAGCTTCGGGCCCCGAAGGTCTAACTATGGCTACACCTTC
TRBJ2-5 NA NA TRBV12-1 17 CASSPLRDYRQQETQYF TGTGCCAGCAGCCCCCTCCGGGACTACCGACAGCAAGAGACCCAGTACTTC
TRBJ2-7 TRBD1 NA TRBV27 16 CASSTPGTAGSYEQYF TGTGCCAGCAGTACACCCGGGACAGCCGGCTCCTACGAGCAGTACTTC
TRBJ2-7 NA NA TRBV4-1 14 CASSSVRLAYEQYF TGCGCCAGCAGCTCCGTACGTCTCGCGTACGAGCAGTACTTC
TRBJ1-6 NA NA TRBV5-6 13 CASSLAAVSPLHF TGTGCCAGCAGCTTGGCTGCCGTTTCACCCCTCCACTTT
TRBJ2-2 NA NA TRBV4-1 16 CASSQVSGPDTGELFF TGCGCCAGCAGCCAAGTATCAGGGCCCGACACCGGGGAGCTGTTTTTT
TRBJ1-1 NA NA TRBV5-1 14 CASSLGADSTEAFF TGCGCCAGCAGCTTGGGAGCGGATAGCACTGAAGCTTTCTTT
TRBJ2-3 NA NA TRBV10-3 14 CAISESGGTDTQYF TGTGCCATCAGTGAGTCGGGGGGCACAGATACGCAGTATTTT
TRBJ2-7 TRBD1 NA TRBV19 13 CASSRTGLYEQYF TGTGCCAGTAGTAGGACAGGGCTCTACGAGCAGTACTTC
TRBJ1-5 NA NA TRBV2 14 CASSEARGPPAQHF TGTGCCAGCAGTGAAGCGCGGGGGCCACCAGCCCAGCATTTT
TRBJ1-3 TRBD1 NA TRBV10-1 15 CASSAGTGVGNTIYF TGCGCCAGCAGTGCCGGGACAGGGGTCGGAAACACCATATATTTT
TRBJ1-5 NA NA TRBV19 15 CASSIGGYSNQPQHF TGTGCCAGTAGTATAGGGGGGTATAGCAATCAGCCCCAGCATTTT
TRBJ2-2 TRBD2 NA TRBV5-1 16 CASSHPGLVNTGELFF TGCGCCAGCAGCCACCCGGGACTAGTAAACACCGGGGAGCTGTTTTTT
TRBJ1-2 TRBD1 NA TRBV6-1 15 CASIPTLTGTEGYTF TGTGCCAGCATCCCGACTCTAACCGGGACAGAGGGCTACACCTTC
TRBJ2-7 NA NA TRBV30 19 CAWAGSSTGTRGLDYEQYF TGTGCCTGGGCGGGCAGTAGTACCGGGACTCGGGGGCTAGACTACGAGCAGTACTTC